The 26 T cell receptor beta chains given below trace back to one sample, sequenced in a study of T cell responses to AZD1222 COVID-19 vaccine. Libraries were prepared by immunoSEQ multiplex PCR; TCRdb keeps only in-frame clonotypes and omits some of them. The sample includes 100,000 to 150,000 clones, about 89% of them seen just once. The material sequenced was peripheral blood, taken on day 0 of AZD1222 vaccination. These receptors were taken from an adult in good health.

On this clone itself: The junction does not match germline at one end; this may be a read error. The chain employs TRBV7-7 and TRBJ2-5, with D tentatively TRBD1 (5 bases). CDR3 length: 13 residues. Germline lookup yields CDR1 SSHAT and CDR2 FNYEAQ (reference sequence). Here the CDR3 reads CASSLDRKETQYF. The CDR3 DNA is TGTGCTAGCAGCTTAGACAGAAAAGAGACCCAGTACTTC.

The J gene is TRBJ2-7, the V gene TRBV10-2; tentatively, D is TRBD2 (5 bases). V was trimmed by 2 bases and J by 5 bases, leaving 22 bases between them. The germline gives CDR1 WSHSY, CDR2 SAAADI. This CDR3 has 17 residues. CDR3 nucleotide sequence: TGCGCCAGCAGTGAGAGCTTGGAGGAAGTATTTCCTAACGAGCAGTACTTC. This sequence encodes CASSESLEEVFPNEQYF.

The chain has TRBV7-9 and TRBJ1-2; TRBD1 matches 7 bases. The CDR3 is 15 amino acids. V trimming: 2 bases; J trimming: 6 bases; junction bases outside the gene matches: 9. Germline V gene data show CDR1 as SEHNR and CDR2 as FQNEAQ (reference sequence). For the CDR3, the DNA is TGTGCCAGCAGCTTAACCCAGACAGGGATGGATGGCTACACCTTC. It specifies CASSLTQTGMDGYTF.

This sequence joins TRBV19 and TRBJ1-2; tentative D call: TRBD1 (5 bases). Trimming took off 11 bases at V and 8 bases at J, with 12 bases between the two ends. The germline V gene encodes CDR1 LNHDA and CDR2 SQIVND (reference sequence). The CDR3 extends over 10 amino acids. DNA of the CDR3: TGTGCCGCCGGGGACTTCGGCTACACCTTC. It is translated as CAAGDFGYTF.

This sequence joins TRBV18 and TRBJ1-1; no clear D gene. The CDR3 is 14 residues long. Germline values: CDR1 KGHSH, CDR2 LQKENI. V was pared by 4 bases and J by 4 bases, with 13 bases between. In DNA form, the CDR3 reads TGTGCCAGCTCACTTCTAAAGAGGGTCACTGAAGCTTTCTTT. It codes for CASSLLKRVTEAFF.

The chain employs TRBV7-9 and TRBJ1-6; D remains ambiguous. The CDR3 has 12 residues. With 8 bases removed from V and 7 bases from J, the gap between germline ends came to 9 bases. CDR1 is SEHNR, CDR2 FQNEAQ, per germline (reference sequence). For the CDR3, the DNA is TGTGCCAGCGGAAGGGAGAATTCACCCCTCCACTTT. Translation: CASGRENSPLHF.

The DNA of the CDR3 is TGTGCCAGCAGCCCAGGGGGCCAGAACACTGAAGCTTTCTTT. This gives the protein CASSPGGQNTEAFF. The chain employs TRBV21-1 and TRBJ1-1; TRBD1 was called by the table and not checked on the DNA. TRBV21-1 is given as a pseudogene. The CDR3 loop spans 14 amino acids.

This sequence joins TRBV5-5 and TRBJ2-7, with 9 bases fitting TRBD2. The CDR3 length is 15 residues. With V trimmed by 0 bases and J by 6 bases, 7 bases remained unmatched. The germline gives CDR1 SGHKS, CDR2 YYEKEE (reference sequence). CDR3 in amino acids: CASSLVAGGDLEQYF. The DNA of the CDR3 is TGTGCCAGCAGCTTGGTGGCGGGAGGGGACCTCGAGCAGTACTTC.

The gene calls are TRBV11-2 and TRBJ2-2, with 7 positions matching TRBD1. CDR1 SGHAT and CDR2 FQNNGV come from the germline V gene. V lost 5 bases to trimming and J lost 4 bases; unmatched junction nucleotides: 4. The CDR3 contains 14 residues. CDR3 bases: TGTGCCAGCAGCGTGACAGGGTCCACCGGGGAGCTGTTTTTT. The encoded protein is CASSVTGSTGELFF.

The CDR3 nucleotides are TGTGCCAGCAGCTTGGACCCCGGGATGAGTTACGAGCAGTACTTC. It encodes CASSLDPGMSYEQYF. This sequence joins TRBV5-6 and TRBJ2-7; possibly TRBD2 for D (5 bases). V was shortened by 0 bases and J by 4 bases, with 14 bases between the two germline ends. There are 15 residues in the CDR3. The germline V gene encodes CDR1 SGHDT and CDR2 YYEEEE.

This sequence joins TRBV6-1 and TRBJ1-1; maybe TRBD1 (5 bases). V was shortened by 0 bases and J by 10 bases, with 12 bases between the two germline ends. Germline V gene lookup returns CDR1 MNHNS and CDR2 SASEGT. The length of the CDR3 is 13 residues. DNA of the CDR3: TGTGCCAGCAGTGAAGCAGGGGCAGGATCAGCTTTCTTT. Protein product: CASSEAGAGSAFF.

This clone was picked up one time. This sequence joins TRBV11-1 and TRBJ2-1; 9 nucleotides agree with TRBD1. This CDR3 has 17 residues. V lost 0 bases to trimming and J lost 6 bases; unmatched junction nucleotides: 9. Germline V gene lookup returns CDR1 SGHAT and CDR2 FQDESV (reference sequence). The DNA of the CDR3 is TGTGCCAGCAGCTTAGCCCCTACAGGGGGCGGCCCCAATGAGCAGTTCTTC. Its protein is CASSLAPTGGGPNEQFF.

The CDR3 sequence is CASSEATGQVWPQHF. The CDR3 nucleotides read TGTGCCAGCAGTGAAGCGACGGGACAGGTGTGGCCCCAGCATTTT. This sequence joins TRBV6-1 and TRBJ1-5; TRBD1 matches 8 bases. J gave up 9 bases and V 0 bases, and 7 bases lay outside the gene matches. Germline loops: CDR1 MNHNS, CDR2 SASEGT. CDR3 size: 15 residues.

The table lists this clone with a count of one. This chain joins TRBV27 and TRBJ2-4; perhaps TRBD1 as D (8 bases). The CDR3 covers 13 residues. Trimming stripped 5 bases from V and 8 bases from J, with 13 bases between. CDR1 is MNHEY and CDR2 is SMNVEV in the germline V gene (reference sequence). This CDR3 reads CASSPQGGYIQYF. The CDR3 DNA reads TGTGCCAGCAGTCCACAGGGGGGGTACATTCAGTACTTC.

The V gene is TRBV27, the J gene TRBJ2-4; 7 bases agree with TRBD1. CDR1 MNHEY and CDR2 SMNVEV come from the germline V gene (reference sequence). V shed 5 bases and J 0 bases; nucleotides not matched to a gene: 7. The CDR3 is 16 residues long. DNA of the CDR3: TGTGCCAGCAGTAGGGGGACAGCTTTAGCCAAAAACATTCAGTACTTC. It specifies CASSRGTALAKNIQYF.

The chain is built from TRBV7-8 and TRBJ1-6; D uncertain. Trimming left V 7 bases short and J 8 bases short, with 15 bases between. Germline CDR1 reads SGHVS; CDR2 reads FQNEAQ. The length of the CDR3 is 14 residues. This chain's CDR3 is CASTYGPEDSPLHF. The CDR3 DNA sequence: TGTGCCAGCACTTACGGACCGGAGGATTCACCCCTCCACTTT.

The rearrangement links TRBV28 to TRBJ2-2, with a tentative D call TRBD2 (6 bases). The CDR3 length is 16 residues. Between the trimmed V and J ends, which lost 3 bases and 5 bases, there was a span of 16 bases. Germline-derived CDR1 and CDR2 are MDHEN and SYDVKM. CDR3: CASSLAGGVKTGELFF. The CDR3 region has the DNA TGTGCCAGCAGTTTGGCCGGGGGAGTAAAAACCGGGGAGCTGTTTTTT.

The CDR3: CASSTGVGTGGYNEQFF. CDR3 nucleotides: TGTGCCAGCAGCACTGGGGTTGGTACCGGGGGCTACAATGAGCAGTTCTTC. This chain joins TRBV11-3 and TRBJ2-1; D perhaps matches TRBD2 (6 bases). Trimming took 5 bases from V and 3 from J, leaving 20 bases between them. The CDR3 is 17 residues long. From germline, CDR1 is SGHNT and CDR2 YENEEA.

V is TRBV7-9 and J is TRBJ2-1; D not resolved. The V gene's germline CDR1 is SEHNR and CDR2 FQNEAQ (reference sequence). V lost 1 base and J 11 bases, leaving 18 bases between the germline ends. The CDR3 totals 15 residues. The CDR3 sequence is CASSLDGQSTMKQFF. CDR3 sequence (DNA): TGTGCCAGCAGCTTAGACGGGCAGAGTACAATGAAGCAGTTCTTC.

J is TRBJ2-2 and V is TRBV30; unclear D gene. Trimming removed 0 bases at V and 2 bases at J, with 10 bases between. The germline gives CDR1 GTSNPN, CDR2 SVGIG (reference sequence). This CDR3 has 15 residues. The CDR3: CAWSVRKINTGELFF. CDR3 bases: TGTGCCTGGAGTGTACGGAAAATTAACACCGGGGAGCTGTTTTTT.

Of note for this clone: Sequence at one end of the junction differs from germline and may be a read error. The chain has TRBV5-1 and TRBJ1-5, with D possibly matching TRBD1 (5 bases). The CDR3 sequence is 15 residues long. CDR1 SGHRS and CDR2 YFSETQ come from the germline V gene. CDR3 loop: CARSPGVGGNQPQHF. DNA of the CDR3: TGCGCCCGCAGCCCGGGGGTGGGGGGCAATCAGCCCCAGCATTTT.

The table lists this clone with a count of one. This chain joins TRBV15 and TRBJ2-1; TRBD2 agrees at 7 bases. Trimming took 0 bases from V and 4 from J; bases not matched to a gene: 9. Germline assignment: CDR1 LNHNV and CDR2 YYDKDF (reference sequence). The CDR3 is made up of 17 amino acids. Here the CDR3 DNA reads TGTGCCACCAGCAGAGATACGGGTAGCGGGTATTACAATGAGCAGTTCTTC. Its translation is CATSRDTGSGYYNEQFF.

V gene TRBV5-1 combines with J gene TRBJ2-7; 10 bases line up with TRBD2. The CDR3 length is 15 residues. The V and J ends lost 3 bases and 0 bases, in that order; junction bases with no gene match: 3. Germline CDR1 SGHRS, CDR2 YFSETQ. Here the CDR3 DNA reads TGCGCCAGCAGCTCCGGACTAGCGGCCTCCTACGAGCAGTACTTC. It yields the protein CASSSGLAASYEQYF.

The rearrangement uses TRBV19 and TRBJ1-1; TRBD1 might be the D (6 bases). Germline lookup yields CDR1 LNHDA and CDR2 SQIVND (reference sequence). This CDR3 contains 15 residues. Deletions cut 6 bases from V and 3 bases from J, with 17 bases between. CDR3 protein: CASRNQTGLDTEAFF. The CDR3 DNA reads TGTGCCAGTAGAAACCAAACAGGGCTCGACACTGAAGCTTTCTTT.

The CDR3 DNA sequence: TGTGCCACCAGTGATTGGACTAGCGGAGACCAAGAGACCCAGTACTTC. It specifies CATSDWTSGDQETQYF. The V gene is TRBV24-1, the J gene TRBJ2-5; 10 nucleotides line up with TRBD2. The CDR3 runs to 16 residues. Germline CDR1 KGHDR, CDR2 SFDVKD. The V and J ends lost 2 bases and 0 bases, in that order; junction bases with no gene match: 2.

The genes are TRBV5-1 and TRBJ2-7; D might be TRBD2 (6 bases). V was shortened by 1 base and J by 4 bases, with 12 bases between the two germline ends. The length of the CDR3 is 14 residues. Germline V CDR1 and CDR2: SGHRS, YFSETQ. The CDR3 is CASSLLEEGYEQYF. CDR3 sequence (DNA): TGCGCCAGCAGCTTGCTGGAGGAGGGGTACGAGCAGTACTTC.